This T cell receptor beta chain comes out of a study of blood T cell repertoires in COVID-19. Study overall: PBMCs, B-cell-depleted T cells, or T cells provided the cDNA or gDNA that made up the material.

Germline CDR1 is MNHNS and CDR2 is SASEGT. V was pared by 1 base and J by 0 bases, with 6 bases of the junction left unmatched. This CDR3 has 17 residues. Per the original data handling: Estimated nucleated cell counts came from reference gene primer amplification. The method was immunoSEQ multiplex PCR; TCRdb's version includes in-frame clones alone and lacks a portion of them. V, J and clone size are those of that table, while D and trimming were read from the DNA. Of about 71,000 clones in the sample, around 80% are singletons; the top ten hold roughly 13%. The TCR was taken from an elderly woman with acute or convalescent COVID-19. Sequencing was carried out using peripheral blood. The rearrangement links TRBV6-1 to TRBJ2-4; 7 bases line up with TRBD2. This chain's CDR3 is CASSEVKSGVAKNIQYF. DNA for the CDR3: TGTGCCAGCAGTGAAGTGAAGAGCGGGGTAGCCAAAAACATTCAGTACTTC.